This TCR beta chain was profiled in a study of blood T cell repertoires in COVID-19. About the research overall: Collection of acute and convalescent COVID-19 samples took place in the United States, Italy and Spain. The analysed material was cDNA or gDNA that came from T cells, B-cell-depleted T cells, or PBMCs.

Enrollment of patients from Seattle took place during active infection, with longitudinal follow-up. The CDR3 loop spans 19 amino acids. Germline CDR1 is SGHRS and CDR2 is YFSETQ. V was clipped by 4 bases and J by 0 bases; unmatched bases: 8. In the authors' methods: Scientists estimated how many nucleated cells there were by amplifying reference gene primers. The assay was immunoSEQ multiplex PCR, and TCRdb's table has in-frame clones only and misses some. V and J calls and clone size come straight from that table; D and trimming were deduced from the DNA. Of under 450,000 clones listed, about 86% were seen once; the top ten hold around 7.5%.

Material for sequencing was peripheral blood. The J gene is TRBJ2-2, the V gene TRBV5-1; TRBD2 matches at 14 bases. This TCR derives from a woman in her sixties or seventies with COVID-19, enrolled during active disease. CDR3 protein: CASSRTGTSGGTNTGELFF. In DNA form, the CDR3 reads TGCGCCAGCAGCAGGACAGGGACTAGCGGGGGCACGAACACCGGGGAGCTGTTTTTT.